This T cell receptor (beta chain) was obtained from a study of T cells in pancreatic ductal adenocarcinoma. Clones were read by immunoSEQ multiplex PCR, and TCRdb kept only the in-frame ones, dropping some. The data contain around 15,000 clones, around 91% of them singletons. To note about this clone: The target antigen is unknown.

The selected patients with pancreatic ductal adenocarcinoma had surgery but no neoadjuvant therapy. Study findings and constraints: Unique clonotypes were roughly 8-fold more numerous in blood than in tumor.

V was clipped by 2 bases and J by 5 bases, with 18 bases between them. This CDR3 has 16 residues. CDR1 is SGHAT, CDR2 FQNNGV, per germline. The specimen sequenced was PBMCs. The source is a human donor with pancreatic ductal adenocarcinoma. The chain combines TRBV11-2 with TRBJ1-2; a weak D match, TRBD1 (5 bases). Here the CDR3 reads CASSLTGTEIKYGYTF. For the CDR3, the DNA is TGTGCCAGCAGCTTAACCGGGACGGAGATTAAGTATGGCTACACCTTC.